The 10 T cell receptor beta chains reported below all come from one sample, sequenced in a study of CD8 T cells in Susac syndrome. Random hexamers were used to reverse transcribe the RNA input (about 0.5 to 1 ug). Each CDR3 protein is one row after TCRdb ran MiXCR on the immunoSEQ multiplex PCR reads. The table records about 140,000 distinct CDR3 sequences, roughly 94% of them present only once. The specimen sequenced was CD8+ T cells from PBMCs. These receptors all come from a human donor in good health.

The chain combines TRBV7-3 with TRBJ2-1, with 8 positions matching TRBD1. Looked up from germline, CDR1 is SGHTA and CDR2 is FQGTGA. The V and J ends lost 1 base and 9 bases, in that order; junction bases with no gene match: 11. This CDR3 region has 16 residues. The chain's CDR3 is CASSLIGQGASVEQFF. The CDR3 region has the DNA TGTGCCAGCAGCTTAATCGGGCAGGGGGCGAGTGTTGAGCAGTTCTTC.

The V call is TRBV3-1, the J call TRBJ2-7; TRBD2 matches 8 bases. Germline V gene sequence: CDR1 LGHDT, CDR2 YNNKEL (reference sequence). V shed 3 bases and J 4 bases; nucleotides not matched to a gene: 11. The CDR3 extends over 16 amino acids. The CDR3 here is CASSQKREYIRYEQYF. In DNA form, the CDR3 reads TGTGCCAGCAGCCAGAAGCGGGAGTATATTCGGTACGAGCAGTACTTC.

This clonotype occurred once. The rearrangement links TRBV29-1 to TRBJ1-1, with a weak D call TRBD1 (5 bases). From germline, CDR1 is SQVTM and CDR2 ANQGSEA. V was shortened by 7 bases and J by 1 base, with 13 bases between the two germline ends. The CDR3 is made up of 13 amino acids. Here the CDR3 DNA reads TGCAGCGCAACCGGGACTGCGAACACTGAAGCTTTCTTT. Translated, it gives CSATGTANTEAFF.

This clonotype was found once. This rearrangement joins TRBV29-1 to TRBJ2-5, with D unclear. CDR3 length: 11 amino acids. Germline CDR1 and CDR2: SQVTM and ANQGSEA. V lost 4 bases and J lost 7, with 10 bases in between. The CDR3 reads CSVVSLGTQYF. The CDR3 DNA reads TGCAGCGTTGTCAGTCTAGGGACCCAGTACTTC. Supplemented by reference TRBV29-1 and TRBJ2-5, the full variable domain reads SAVISQKPSRDICQRGTSLTIQCQVDSQVTMMFWYRQQPGQSLTLIATANQGSEATYESGFVIDKFPISRPNLTFSTLTVSNMSPEDSSIYLCSVVSLGTQYFGPGTRLLVL.

This rearrangement joins TRBV20-1 to TRBJ1-4, with 12 positions matching TRBD1. V shed 5 bases, J shed 7 bases, and the junction held 5 bases outside the gene matches. The length of the CDR3 is 14 residues. Germline-derived CDR1 and CDR2 are DFQATT and SNEGSKA (reference sequence). This CDR3 is CSARDRGQSEKLFF. The CDR3 region has the DNA TGCAGTGCTCGGGACAGGGGGCAGAGTGAAAAACTGTTTTTT.

The chain employs TRBV28 and TRBJ2-5; the match to TRBD2 covers 7 bases. The CDR3 has 15 residues. The V gene's germline CDR1 is MDHEN and CDR2 SYDVKM. After removal of 3 bases from V and 2 bases from J, the junction contained 6 bases not matched to a gene. CDR3 bases: TGTGCCAGCAGTTTGGAATGGGGAGGGCAAGAGACCCAGTACTTC. This encodes CASSLEWGGQETQYF.

The chain joins TRBV9 to TRBJ1-4; D remains ambiguous. The CDR3 runs to 15 residues. Looked up from germline, CDR1 is SGDLS and CDR2 is YYNGEE. With 0 bases removed from V and 4 bases from J, the gap between germline ends came to 10 bases. CDR3 sequence reads: CASSVEGVGNEKLFF. The CDR3 nucleotides read TGTGCCAGCAGCGTAGAAGGAGTAGGTAATGAAAAACTGTTTTTT.

The rearrangement links TRBV29-1 to TRBJ2-7; tentatively, D is TRBD2 (7 bases). Trimming shortened V by 6 bases and J by 6 bases, and 12 bases separated the two germline ends. The CDR3 extends over 11 amino acids. Germline-derived CDR1 and CDR2 are SQVTM and ANQGSEA. DNA for the CDR3: TGCAGCGTGTGGGGGGGCCGCGAGCAGTACTTC. It is translated as CSVWGGREQYF.

The genes are TRBV15 and TRBJ2-2, with 8 bases that match TRBD2. The CDR3 extends over 12 amino acids. Trimming removed 8 bases from V and 7 bases from J; junction bases left unmatched: 3. Germline V gives CDR1 LNHNV, CDR2 YYDKDF (reference sequence). For the CDR3, the DNA is TGTGCCACCGGACTAGCTGGCGGGGAGCTGTTTTTT. This sequence encodes CATGLAGGELFF.

The chain carries TRBV4-2 and TRBJ2-7; no definite D call. The CDR3 contains 16 residues. The germline gives CDR1 LGHNA, CDR2 YNFKEQ. V dropped 1 base and J dropped 6 bases, with 19 bases sitting between them. The CDR3 region is CASSQAPAPDLGEQYF. CDR3 nucleotides: TGTGCCAGCAGCCAAGCTCCTGCCCCCGATTTAGGCGAGCAGTACTTC.